This T cell receptor beta chain comes out of a study of cytomegalovirus exposure and HLA in healthy donors (dated by TCRdb to 2015 to 2018). In terms of the full investigation: An earlier analysis of some 500 of the donors reported 250 to 350 Gb of sequence data and some 120 million unique TCR beta sequences from 150 million to 200 million T cells. Roughly 5 DR-DQ haplotypes were treated as single units for association and clustering because of strong linkage in the cohort. To predict cytomegalovirus infection status, the study combined high-throughput TCR immunosequencing, statistical association of individual TCRs with disease status, and machine learning. Of the 398 genotyped donors, approximately 83% fell in the genetic ancestry cluster associated with self-reported Caucasian donors. A later genetic analysis used genome-wide SNP genotypes for about 65% of the roughly 670 donors, treating that subset as a discovery cohort. To decide whether each TCR beta V gene segment behaved as functional or pseudogenic, an earlier analysis of fewer than 750 of the donors relied on high-throughput TCR beta sequencing. The later analysis used no new phenotypic data to find candidate immune exposures, relying instead on TCR beta sequences and their occurrence across donors. All discovery cohort repertoires had been generated using a single sequencing platform. An early release covering 550 to 650 HLA-typed donors comprised about 310 gigabases of sequencing data and tens of millions of unique TCR sequences. A later analysis re-examined previously published TCR beta repertoires from more than 650 donors and added high-resolution HLA genotyping to investigate patterns of TCR occurrence. Besides the first cohort of 550 to 750 subjects, a separate validation cohort made up of roughly 120 different subjects was used. Using immunosequencing, the study profiled T cell repertoires from about 620 subjects and related those repertoires to cytomegalovirus serostatus. The number of donors typed differed by locus, with about 629-640 for A, B, C, DRB1 and DQB1, roughly 550 for DQA1, 600 to 610 for DPA1, and some 470 for DPB1. Across around 400 genotyped donors of the cohort, an average of approximately 220,000 unique TCR beta nucleotide sequences per donor were sequenced, and roughly 18% of those sequences were non-productive. The study aimed to test whether signatures of past pathogen exposure could be identified by cataloging public T cell receptors. Donor age, sex, ethnicity and CMV serostatus were compiled alongside the repertoire data. Class I and class II HLA loci were covered by the typing at four-digit resolution. The study at large found these results: In an earlier analysis of approximately 590 of the donors, most TCR beta V segments appeared in productive rearrangements about 87% or about 30% of the time, broadly matching IMGT annotations. A total of 150 to 200 TCR beta chains were listed by the study as associated with cytomegalovirus. A cluster of highly shared sequence variants was judged likely to be a technical artifact of the sequencing pipeline. The earlier analysis of about 600 of the donors excluded fewer than 20 rarely observed V segments, including chromosome 9 orphons, because counts were too low. The authors suggested that the approach could potentially be generalized to other disease states and immunological phenotypes. Most TCR sequences were observed very rarely across donors, whereas some public TCRs were present in many individuals. Roughly uniform sequencing depth across donors was assumed in presence/absence analyses, although this assumption may not hold. Strong co-occurrence of HLA alleles, especially DR and DQ, made assigning TCR associations to individual alleles difficult. Cytomegalovirus status was reported to be diagnosed by the classifier with high specificity and sensitivity in both the original and validation cohorts. Several of the top co-occurrence clusters appeared to be linked to parvovirus B19, influenza, CMV and Epstein-Barr virus, according to a later analysis. In a later analysis, HLA-associated TCR beta chains were found to be more clonally expanded and to have lower generation probabilities than equally common non-associated chains. In vitro tests confirmed that a few of the cytomegalovirus-associated TCR beta chains recognize cytomegalovirus antigens. Specific HLA alleles were associated with 15,000 to 20,000 TCR beta sequences at a false discovery rate of 0.05 in a later analysis. A further reported finding was that TCR beta sequences accurately predicted the HLA-A and HLA-B alleles for most subjects in the first cohort. Correlated functional status among segregating V segments might be attributable to linkage disequilibrium, but an unknown experimental factor could not be ruled out. Because HLA typing was missing for some donors at each locus, association tests included only the typed subset. According to a later analysis, most CMV-associated TCR beta chains appeared to be HLA-restricted, and the HLA associations seemed to be driven largely by CMV exposure. Immune exposure information for the cohort was limited to CMV serostatus. Compared with the roughly 600-donor mean, donors in an Asian-associated ancestry cluster had fewer N-insertions in productive TCRs, according to a later genetic analysis. In this cohort, only TCR beta chains were sequenced, and detectable features were limited by the absence of alpha or paired-chain data. According to a later analysis, TCR association rates differed among HLA loci, with DRB1 alleles showing the most associated TCRs and HLA-C alleles showing the fewest. Because the 87-base-pair reads could not distinguish some IMGT-functional V segments, including TRBV6-2 and TRBV6-3, those segments were excluded. V-gene and J-gene trimming of TCR beta chains was associated with a missense DCLRE1C variant in a later genetic analysis, and the association was replicated in an independent cohort.

Library generation was performed with the immunoSEQ multiplex PCR assay. For the multiplex PCR, a mixture combining 60 forward primers for TCR Vbeta segments and 13 reverse primers for TCR Jbeta segments was used. A multiplex PCR assay on genomic DNA amplified the CDR3 region of rearranged TCR beta genes. The Illumina HiSeq System was used to sequence the amplified TCR beta libraries as 87-base-pair reads. As for how the authors treated the data: In a later analysis, about 80 million unique TCR beta chains were counted across the 500 to 850 repertoires, and approximately 9.9 million of these chains were shared by at least two donors. A nearest-neighbor algorithm error-corrected the raw reads and collapsed the reads into unique sequences, merging closely related sequences to remove PCR and sequencing errors. V, D and J gene segments were assigned by aligning CDR3 sequences to IMGT reference sequences. For a sequence to be retained, at least a six-nucleotide match to both a V gene segment and a J gene segment was required. A rearrangement was called productive if the CDR3 had no stop codons and remained in frame with V and J, and every other rearrangement was called non-productive. Following IMGT convention, CDR3 was defined as the stretch from the second conserved V-encoded cysteine to the conserved J-encoded phenylalanine. In an earlier analysis of 500 to 650 of the donors, sequences lacking an unambiguous match to a single V gene segment were excluded. In an earlier analysis of 587 of the donors, V segments were called functional above 56.7% productive rearrangements and were called segregating when the between-donor standard deviation exceeded 5%. A statistical classification framework was built to diagnose cytomegalovirus status from the catalog of TCR beta chain sequences. In a later analysis, TCR nucleotide sequences were compared against IMGT/GENE-DB human TR gene sequences so that V and J genes could be assigned. In a later analysis, CDR3 sequences and most-parsimonious VDJ recombination scenarios were assigned using the TCRdist pipeline. In a later analysis, each TCR beta chain was defined by its CDR3 amino acid sequence together with its V-gene family, and reads without a unique V-gene family were excluded. In a later analysis, 500 to 700 highly shared, low-generation-probability nucleotide sequences were removed to address suspected cross-contamination and a sequencing artifact. In a later analysis, a clonal expansion index was calculated for each public chain from normalized within-repertoire ranks of inferred template counts. A later analysis computed generation probabilities with a VDJ recombination model fitted to out-of-frame rearrangements, and checked the results against IGoR. In a later analysis, hypergeometric tests were used to score TCR-TCR, TCR-HLA and TCR-CMV co-occurrence, with a repertoire-size bias correction applied to TCR pairs. In a later analysis, false discovery rates were estimated by permuting HLA or CMV assignments 20 times. In a later analysis, co-occurring TCRs were grouped using DBSCAN, with TCRdist sequence similarity added in when clustering inside HLA-allele-positive subsets. Repertoires with fewer than 30,000 or more than 120,000 public chains, plus five repertoires with anomalous nucleotide sharing, were excluded from co-occurrence clustering. TCRdb stores this immuneACCESS table with in-frame sequences only. Part of the clones is absent; in the studies checked, under half of the shortfall reflects unresolved V genes, and no reason is known for the rest. V and J calls and clone size come straight from that table; D and trimming were deduced from the DNA. For this sample the table gives about 160,000 clones, of which approximately 80% were detected only once. The top ten constitute about 6% of the sample.

CDR1 is given as SQVTM and CDR2 as ANQGSEA, both from the germline V gene. Trimming takes 3 bases off V and 0 bases off J; junction bases not matched to a gene: 9. Taken from cysteine to phenylalanine, the CDR3 has 16 residues. This entry keeps only the CDR3 DNA: 48 bases, framed from base 1. The cohort consisted of some 670 healthy bone marrow donors. Cohort members were all nominally healthy when sampled, although unrecorded immune exposures were likely present. The donor was CMV seropositive and was included in the group of 250 to 350 seropositive cohort members. A peripheral blood sample was provided by each donor, and peripheral blood mononuclear cells were used for TCR beta sequencing. Genomic DNA was extracted from the blood cell samples with the Qiagen DNeasy Blood Extraction Kit. Comments on this clone: The antigen this receptor binds is unknown. No quality values exist for individual bases; no much larger clone is one base distant.

The clonotype comes from a middle-aged man in good health and CMV-seropositive. The chain is made from TRBV29-1 and TRBJ2-7; TRBD2 lines up with 9 middle nucleotides. Sequencing used PBMCs. The nucleotide sequence is given as TGCAGCGTTGAGGGGGTAGCGGGGGCCCTCTCCTACGAGCAGTACTTC. Translated, it reads CSVEGVAGALSYEQYF.